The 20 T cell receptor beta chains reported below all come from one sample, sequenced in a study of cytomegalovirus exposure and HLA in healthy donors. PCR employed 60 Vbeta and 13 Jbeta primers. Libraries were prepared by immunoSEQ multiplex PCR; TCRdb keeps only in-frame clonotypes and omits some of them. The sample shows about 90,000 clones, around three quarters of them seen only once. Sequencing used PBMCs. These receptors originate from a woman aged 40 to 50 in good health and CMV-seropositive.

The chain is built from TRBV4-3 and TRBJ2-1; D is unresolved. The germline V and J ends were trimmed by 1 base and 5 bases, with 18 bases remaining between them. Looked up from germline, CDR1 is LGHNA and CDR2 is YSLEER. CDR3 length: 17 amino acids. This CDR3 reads CASSQAGLAGANNEQFF. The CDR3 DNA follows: TGCGCCAGCAGCCAAGCCGGATTGGCAGGTGCGAACAATGAGCAGTTCTTC.

The CDR3 DNA reads TGCGCCAGCAGCTTCACTTCGACAGGGGGCGCGGGTACGCAGTATTTT. It is translated as CASSFTSTGGAGTQYF. The chain employs TRBV5-1 and TRBJ2-3; 10 positions match TRBD1. The germline CDR1 and CDR2 sequences are SGHRS and YFSETQ. This CDR3 spans 16 amino acids. The trim removed 2 bases at V and 8 bases at J, leaving 11 bases unmatched.

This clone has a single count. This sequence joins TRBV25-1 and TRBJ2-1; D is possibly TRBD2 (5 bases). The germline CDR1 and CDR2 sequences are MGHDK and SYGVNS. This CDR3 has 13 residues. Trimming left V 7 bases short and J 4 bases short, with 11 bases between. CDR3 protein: CASKGTGYNEQFF. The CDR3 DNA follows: TGTGCCAGCAAAGGCACGGGGTACAATGAGCAGTTCTTC.

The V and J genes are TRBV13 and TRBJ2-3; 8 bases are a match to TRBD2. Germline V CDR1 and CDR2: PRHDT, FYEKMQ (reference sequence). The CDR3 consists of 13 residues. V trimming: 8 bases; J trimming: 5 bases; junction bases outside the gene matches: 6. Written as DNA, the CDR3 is TGTGCCAGCCAGCGGGGGAGAGGAGATACGCAGTATTTT. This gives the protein CASQRGRGDTQYF.

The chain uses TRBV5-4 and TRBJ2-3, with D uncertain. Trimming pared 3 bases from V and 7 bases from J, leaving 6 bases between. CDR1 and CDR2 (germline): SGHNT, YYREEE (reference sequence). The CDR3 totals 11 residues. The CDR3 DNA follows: TGTGCCAGCAGCTCGTTTCATACGCAGTATTTT. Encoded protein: CASSSFHTQYF.

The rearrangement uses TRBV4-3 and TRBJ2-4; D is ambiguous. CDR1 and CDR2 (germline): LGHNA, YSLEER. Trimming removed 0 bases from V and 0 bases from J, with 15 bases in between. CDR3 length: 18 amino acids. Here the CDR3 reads CASSQDRSLLLAKNIQYF. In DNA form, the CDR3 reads TGCGCCAGCAGCCAAGATAGGAGTCTATTACTAGCCAAAAACATTCAGTACTTC.

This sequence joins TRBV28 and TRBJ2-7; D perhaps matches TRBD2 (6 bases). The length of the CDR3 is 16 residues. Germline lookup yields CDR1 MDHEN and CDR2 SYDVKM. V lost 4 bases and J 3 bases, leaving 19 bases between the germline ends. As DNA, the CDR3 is TGTGCCAGCAGTTCCCCGCCGCGGGGTTTGAACTACGAGCAGTACTTC. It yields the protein CASSSPPRGLNYEQYF.

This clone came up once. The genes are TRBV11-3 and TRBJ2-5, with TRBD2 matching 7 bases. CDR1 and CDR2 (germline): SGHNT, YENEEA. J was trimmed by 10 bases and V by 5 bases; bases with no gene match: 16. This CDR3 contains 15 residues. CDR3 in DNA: TGTGCCAGCAGCGGGGGGGGAGACCTTGAACGAGTCCAGTACTTC. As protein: CASSGGGDLERVQYF.

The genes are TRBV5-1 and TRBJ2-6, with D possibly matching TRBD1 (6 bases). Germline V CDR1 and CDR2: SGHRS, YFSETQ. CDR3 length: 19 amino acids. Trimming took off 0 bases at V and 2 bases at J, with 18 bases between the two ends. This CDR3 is CASSLAPWGQRAGANVLTF. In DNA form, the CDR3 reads TGCGCCAGCAGCTTGGCTCCATGGGGGCAGAGGGCTGGGGCCAACGTCCTGACTTTC.

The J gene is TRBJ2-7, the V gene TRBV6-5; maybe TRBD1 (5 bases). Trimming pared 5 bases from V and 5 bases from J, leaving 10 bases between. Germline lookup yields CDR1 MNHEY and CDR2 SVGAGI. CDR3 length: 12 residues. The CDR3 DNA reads TGTGCCAGCAGTACCACAGGAAACGAGCAGTACTTC. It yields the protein CASSTTGNEQYF.

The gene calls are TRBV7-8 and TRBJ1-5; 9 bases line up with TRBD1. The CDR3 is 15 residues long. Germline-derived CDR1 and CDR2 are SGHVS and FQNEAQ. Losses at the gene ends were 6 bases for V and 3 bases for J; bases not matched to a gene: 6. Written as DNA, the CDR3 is TGTGCCAGCAGTTCCGGGACAGGGCTCAATCAGCCCCAGCATTTT. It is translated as CASSSGTGLNQPQHF.

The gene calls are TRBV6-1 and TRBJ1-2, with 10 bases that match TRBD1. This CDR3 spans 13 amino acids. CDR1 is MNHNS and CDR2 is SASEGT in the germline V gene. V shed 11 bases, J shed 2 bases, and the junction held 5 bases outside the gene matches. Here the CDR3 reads CAAWTGGNYGYTF. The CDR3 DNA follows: TGTGCCGCCTGGACAGGGGGGAACTATGGCTACACCTTC.

The CDR3 bases are TGTATTGTGCGGGGGGCCGTCACCGGGGAGCTGTTTTTT. It specifies CIVRGAVTGELFF. The chain employs TRBV28 and TRBJ2-2, with 8 nucleotides matching TRBD2. CDR1 is MDHEN, CDR2 SYDVKM, per germline. The CDR3 is 13 amino acids.

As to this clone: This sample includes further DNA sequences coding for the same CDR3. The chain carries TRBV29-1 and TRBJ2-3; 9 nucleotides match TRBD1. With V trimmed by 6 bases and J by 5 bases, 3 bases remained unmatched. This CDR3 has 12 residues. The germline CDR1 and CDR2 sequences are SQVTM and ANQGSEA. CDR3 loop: CSVGQGGDTQYF. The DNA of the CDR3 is TGCAGCGTGGGACAGGGAGGAGATACGCAGTATTTT.

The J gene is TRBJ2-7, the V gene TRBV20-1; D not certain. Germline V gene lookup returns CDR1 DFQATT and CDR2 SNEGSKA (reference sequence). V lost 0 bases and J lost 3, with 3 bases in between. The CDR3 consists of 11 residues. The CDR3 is CSARDSYEQYF. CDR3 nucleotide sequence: TGCAGTGCTAGAGATAGCTACGAGCAGTACTTC.

The CDR3 DNA is TGTGCCAGTAGTATAAGGGGTAGCGGGAGGGCCGCGAACACCGGGGAGCTGTTTTTT. This sequence encodes CASSIRGSGRAANTGELFF. The chain recombines TRBV19 with TRBJ2-2, with 11 bases that match TRBD2. Germline CDR1 is LNHDA and CDR2 is SQIVND (reference sequence). The length of the CDR3 is 19 residues. J lost 0 bases, V lost 2 bases, and 8 bases had no gene match.

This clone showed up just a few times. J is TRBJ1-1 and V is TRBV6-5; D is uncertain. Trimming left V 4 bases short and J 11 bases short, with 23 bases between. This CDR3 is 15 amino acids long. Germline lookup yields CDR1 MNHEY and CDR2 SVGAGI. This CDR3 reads CASSSPSGGLLPAFF. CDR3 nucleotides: TGTGCCAGCAGTTCCCCTTCGGGAGGGCTGTTGCCCGCTTTCTTT.

The CDR3 loop reads CSVDGTGGTNTQYF. As DNA, the CDR3 is TGCAGCGTCGACGGGACAGGGGGCACTAATACGCAGTATTTT. The V call is TRBV29-1, the J call TRBJ2-3, with 12 bases matching TRBD1. CDR1 SQVTM and CDR2 ANQGSEA come from the germline V gene. This CDR3 has 14 residues. Germline trimming cut 6 bases from V and 7 bases from J; bases unmatched to any gene: 8.

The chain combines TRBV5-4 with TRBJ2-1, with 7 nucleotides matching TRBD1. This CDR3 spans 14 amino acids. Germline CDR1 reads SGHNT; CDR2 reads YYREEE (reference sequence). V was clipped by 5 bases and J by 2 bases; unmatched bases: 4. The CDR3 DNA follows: TGTGCCAGCAGTTGGGACAGCGCCTACAATGAGCAGTTCTTC. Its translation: CASSWDSAYNEQFF. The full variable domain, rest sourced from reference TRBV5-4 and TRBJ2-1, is ETGVTQSPTHLIKTRGQQVTLRCSSQSGHNTVSWYQQALGQGPQFIFQYYREEENGRGNFPPRFSGLQFPNYSSELNVNALELDDSALYLCASSWDSAYNEQFFGPGTRLTVL.

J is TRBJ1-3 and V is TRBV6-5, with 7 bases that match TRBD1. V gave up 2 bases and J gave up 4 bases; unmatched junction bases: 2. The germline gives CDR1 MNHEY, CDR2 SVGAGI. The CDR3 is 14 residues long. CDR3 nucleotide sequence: TGTGCCAGCAGTTACGCACAGGGGGGAAACACCATATATTTT. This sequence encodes CASSYAQGGNTIYF.